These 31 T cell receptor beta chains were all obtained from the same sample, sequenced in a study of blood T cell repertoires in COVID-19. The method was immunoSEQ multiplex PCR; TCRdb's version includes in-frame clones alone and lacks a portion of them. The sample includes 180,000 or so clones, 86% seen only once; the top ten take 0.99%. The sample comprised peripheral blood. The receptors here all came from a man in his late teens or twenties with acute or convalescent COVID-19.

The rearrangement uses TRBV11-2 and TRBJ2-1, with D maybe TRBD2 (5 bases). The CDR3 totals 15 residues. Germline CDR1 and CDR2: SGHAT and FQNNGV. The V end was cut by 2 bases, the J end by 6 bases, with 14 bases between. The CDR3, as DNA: TGTGCCAGCAGCTTATTTGGGTCCAGCGGCAATGAGCAGTTCTTC. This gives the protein CASSLFGSSGNEQFF. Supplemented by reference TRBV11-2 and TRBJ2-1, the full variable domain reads EAGVAQSPRYKIIEKRQSVAFWCNPISGHATLYWYQQILGQGPKLLIQFQNNGVVDDSQLPKDRFSAERLKGVDSTLKIQPAKLEDSAVYLCASSLFGSSGNEQFFGPGTRLTVL.

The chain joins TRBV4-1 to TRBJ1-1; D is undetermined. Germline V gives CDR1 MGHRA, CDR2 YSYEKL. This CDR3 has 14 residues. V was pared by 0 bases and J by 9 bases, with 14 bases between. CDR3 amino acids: CASSQDNSPDKAFF. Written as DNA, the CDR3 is TGCGCCAGCAGCCAAGATAACAGCCCCGATAAAGCTTTCTTT.

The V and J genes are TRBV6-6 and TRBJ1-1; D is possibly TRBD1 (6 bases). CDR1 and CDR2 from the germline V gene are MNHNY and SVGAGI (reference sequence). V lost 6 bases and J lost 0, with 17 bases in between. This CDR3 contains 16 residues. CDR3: CASRLGGLGMNTEAFF. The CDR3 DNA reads TGTGCCAGCAGACTCGGGGGGCTAGGTATGAACACTGAAGCTTTCTTT.

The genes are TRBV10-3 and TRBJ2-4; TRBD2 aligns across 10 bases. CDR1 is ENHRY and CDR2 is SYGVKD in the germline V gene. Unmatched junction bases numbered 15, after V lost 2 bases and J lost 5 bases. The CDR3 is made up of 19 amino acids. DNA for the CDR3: TGTGCCATCAGTGAGCTTTTGGTAGCGGGGGGTTCCATGGAAAACATTCAGTACTTC. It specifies CAISELLVAGGSMENIQYF.

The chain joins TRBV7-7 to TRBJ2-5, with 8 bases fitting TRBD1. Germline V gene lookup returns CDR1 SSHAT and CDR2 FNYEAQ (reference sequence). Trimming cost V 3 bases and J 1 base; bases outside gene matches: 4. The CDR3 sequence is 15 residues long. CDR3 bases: TGTGCCAGCAGCTTTAACACAGGGGGCCAAGAGACCCAGTACTTC. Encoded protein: CASSFNTGGQETQYF.

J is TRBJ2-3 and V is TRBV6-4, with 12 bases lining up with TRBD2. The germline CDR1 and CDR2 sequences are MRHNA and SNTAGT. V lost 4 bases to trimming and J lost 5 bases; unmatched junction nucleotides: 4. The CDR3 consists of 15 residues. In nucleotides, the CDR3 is TGTGCCAGCAGTGGACTAGCGGGGGCGGTAGATACGCAGTATTTT. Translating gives CASSGLAGAVDTQYF.

In nucleotides, the CDR3 is TGTGCCAGCAGCTCTGGGACAGGGTCATATGGCTACACCTTC. Its translation: CASSSGTGSYGYTF. The chain uses TRBV5-8 and TRBJ1-2; TRBD1 matches at 9 bases. The germline CDR1 and CDR2 sequences are SGHTS and YDEGEE. The CDR3 length is 14 residues. Trimming took 3 bases from V and 5 from J; bases not matched to a gene: 5.

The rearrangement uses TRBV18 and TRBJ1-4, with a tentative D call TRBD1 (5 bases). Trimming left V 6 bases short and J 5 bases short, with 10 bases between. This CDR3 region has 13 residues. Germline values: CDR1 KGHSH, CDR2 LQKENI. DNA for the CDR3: TGTGCCAGCTCCTCAGGGCAGAATGAAAAACTGTTTTTT. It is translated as CASSSGQNEKLFF. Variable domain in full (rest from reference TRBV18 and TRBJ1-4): NAGVMQNPRHLVRRRGQEARLRCSPMKGHSHVYWYRQLPEEGLKFMVYLQKENIIDESGMPKERFSAEFPKEGPSILRIQQVVRGDSAAYFCASSSGQNEKLFFGSGTQLSVL.

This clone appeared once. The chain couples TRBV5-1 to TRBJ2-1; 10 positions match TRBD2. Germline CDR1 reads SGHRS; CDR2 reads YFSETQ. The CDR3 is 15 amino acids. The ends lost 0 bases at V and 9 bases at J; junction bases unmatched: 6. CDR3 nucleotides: TGCGCCAGCAGCTTGGTCCAGCGGGGGGGAGGTGAGCAGTTCTTC. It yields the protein CASSLVQRGGGEQFF.

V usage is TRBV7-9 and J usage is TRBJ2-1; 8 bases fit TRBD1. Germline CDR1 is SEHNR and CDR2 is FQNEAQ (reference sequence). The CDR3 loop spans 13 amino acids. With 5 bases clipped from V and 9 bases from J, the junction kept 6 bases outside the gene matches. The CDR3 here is CASSPRTGFEQFF. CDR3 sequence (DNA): TGTGCCAGCAGCCCAAGGACAGGGTTTGAGCAGTTCTTC.

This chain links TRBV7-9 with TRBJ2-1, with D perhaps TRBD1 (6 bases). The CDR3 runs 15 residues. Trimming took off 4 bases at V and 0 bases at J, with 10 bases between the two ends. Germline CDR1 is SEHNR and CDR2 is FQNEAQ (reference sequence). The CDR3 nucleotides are TGTGCCAGCAGCTCCACAGGGAGCTCCTACAATGAGCAGTTCTTC. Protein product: CASSSTGSSYNEQFF.

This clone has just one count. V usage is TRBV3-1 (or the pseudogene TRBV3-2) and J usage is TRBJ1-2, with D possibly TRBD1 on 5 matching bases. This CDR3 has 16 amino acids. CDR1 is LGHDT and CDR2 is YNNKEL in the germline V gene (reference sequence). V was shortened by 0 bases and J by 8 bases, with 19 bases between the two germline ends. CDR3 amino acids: CASSQDQHSGRSGYTF. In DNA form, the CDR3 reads TGTGCCAGCAGCCAAGATCAGCATTCAGGGCGGAGCGGCTACACCTTC.

This CDR3 reads CASRQQGVSQPQHF. CDR3 DNA sequence: TGTGCCAGCAGACAACAGGGGGTCAGTCAGCCCCAGCATTTT. The chain recombines TRBV6-5 with TRBJ1-5; 8 positions agree with TRBD1. The CDR3 is 14 residues long. The V and J ends lost 6 bases and 6 bases, in that order; junction bases with no gene match: 7. Germline loops: CDR1 MNHEY, CDR2 SVGAGI.

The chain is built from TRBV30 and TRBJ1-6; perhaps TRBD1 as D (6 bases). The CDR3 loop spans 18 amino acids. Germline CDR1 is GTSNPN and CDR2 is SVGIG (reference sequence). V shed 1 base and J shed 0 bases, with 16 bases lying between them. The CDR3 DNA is TGTGCCTGGAGTGGTTCCGGACAGAGCGCCTCCTATAATTCACCCCTCCACTTT. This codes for CAWSGSGQSASYNSPLHF.

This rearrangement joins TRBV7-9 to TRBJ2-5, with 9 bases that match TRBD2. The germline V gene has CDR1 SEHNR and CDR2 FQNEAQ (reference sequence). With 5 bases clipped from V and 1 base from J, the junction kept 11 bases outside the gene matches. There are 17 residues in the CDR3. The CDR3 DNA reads TGTGCCAGCAGCCCCGCCCCCGAGCGGGGGGTCCAAGAGACCCAGTACTTC. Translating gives CASSPAPERGVQETQYF.

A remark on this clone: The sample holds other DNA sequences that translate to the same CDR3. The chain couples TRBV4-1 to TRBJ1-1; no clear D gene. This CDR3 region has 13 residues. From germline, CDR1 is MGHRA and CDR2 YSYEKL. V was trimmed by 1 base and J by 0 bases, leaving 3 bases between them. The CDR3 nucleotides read TGCGCCAGCAGCCAAGCGGTGAACACTGAAGCTTTCTTT. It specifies CASSQAVNTEAFF.

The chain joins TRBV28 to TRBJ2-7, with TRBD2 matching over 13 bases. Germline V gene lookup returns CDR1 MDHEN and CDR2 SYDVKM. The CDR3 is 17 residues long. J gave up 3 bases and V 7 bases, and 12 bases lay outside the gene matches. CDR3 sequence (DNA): TGTGCCAGCACTCTCCTCCCGGGACTAGCGGGGCACTACGAGCAGTACGTC. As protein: CASTLLPGLAGHYEQYV.

The CDR3 loop reads CASSFRVEETQYF. CDR3 DNA: TGTGCCAGCAGCTTCCGGGTGGAAGAGACCCAGTACTTC. The chain uses TRBV7-2 and TRBJ2-5, with D uncertain. This CDR3 comprises 13 residues. Trimming pared 3 bases from V and 3 bases from J, leaving 8 bases between. Germline CDR1 is SGHTA and CDR2 is FQGNSA.

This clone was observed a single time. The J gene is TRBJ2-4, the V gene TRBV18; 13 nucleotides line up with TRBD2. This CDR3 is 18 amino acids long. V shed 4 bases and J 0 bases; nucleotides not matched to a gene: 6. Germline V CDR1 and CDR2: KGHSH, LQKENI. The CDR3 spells CASSRTSGGNLAKNIQYF. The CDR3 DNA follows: TGTGCCAGCTCACGGACTAGCGGGGGCAACCTAGCCAAAAACATTCAGTACTTC.

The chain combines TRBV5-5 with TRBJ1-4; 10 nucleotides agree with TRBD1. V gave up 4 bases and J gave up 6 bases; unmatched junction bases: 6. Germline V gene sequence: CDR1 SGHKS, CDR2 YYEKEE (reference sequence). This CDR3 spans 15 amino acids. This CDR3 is CASSHPGQGYEKLFF. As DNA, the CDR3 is TGTGCCAGCAGCCACCCGGGACAGGGGTATGAAAAACTGTTTTTT.

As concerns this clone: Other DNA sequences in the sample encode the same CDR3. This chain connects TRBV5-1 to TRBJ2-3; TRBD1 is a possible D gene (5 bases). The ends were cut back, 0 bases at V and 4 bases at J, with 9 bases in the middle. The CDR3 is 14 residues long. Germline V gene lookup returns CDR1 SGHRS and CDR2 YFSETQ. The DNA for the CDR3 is TGCGCCAGCAGCTTGGGGCAGGGCGCAGATACGCAGTATTTT. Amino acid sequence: CASSLGQGADTQYF.

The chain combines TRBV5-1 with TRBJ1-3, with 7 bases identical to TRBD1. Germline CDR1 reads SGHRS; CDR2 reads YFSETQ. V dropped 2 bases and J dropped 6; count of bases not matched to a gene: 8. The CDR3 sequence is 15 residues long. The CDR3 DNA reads TGCGCCAGCAGCTTCGGGGGCAGGGGGACAAACACCATATATTTT. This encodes CASSFGGRGTNTIYF.

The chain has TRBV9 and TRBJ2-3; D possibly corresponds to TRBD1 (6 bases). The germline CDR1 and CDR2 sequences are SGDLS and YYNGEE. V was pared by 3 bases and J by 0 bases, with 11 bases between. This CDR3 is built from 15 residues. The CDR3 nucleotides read TGTGCCAGCAGCGCGCGACAGGTTAGCACAGATACGCAGTATTTT. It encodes CASSARQVSTDTQYF.

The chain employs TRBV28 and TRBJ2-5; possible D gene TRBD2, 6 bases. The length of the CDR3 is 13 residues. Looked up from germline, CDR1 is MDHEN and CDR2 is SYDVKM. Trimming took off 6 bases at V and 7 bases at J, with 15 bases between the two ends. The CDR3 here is CASSPGVRGTQYF. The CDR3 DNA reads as TGTGCCAGCAGCCCGGGAGTCCGGGGGACCCAGTACTTC. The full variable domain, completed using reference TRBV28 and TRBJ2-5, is DVKVTQSSRYLVKRTGEKVFLECVQDMDHENMFWYRQDPGLGLRLIYFSYDVKMKEKGDIPEGYSVSREKKERFSLILESASTNQTSMYLCASSPGVRGTQYFGPGTRLLVL.

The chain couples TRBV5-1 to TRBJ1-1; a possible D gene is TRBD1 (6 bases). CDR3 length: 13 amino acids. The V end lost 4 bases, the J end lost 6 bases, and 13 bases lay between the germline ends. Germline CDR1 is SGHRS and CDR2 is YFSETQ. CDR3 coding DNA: TGCGCCAGCAGCCGTGGGGGGGCGTCTGAAGCTTTCTTT. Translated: CASSRGGASEAFF.

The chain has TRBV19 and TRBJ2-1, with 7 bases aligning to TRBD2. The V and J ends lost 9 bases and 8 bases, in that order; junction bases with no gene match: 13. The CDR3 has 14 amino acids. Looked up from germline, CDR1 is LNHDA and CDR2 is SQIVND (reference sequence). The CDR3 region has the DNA TGTGCCAGCGCTTGGGGGGAGGGGTTGTATGAGCAGTTCTTC. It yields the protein CASAWGEGLYEQFF.

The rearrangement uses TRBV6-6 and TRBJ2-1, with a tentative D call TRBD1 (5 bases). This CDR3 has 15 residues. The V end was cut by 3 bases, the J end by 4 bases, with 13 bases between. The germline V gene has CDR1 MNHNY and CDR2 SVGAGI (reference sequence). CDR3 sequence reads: CASSYQQAIYNEQFF. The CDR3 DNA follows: TGTGCCAGCAGTTATCAACAGGCAATTTACAATGAGCAGTTCTTC.

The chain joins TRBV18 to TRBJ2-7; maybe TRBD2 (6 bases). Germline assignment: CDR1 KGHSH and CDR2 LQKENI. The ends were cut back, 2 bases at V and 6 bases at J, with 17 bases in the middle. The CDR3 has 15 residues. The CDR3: CASSPDPGGEVEQYV. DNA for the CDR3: TGTGCCAGCTCACCAGACCCCGGCGGGGAGGTCGAGCAGTACGTC.

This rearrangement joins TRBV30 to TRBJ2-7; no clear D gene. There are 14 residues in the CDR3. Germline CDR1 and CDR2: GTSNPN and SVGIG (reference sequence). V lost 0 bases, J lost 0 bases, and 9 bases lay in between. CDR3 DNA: TGTGCCTGGAGTGTACCGGGTTACTCCTACGAGCAGTACTTC. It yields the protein CAWSVPGYSYEQYF.

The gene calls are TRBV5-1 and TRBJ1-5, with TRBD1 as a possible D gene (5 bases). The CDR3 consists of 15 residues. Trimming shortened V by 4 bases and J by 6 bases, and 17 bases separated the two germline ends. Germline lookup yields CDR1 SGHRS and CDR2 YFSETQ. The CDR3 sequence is CASSPGEGLTQPQHF. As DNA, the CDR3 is TGCGCCAGCAGCCCGGGGGAGGGTTTAACTCAGCCCCAGCATTTT.

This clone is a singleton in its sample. CDR3 protein: CASSGTGNHLTDTQYF. CDR3 nucleotide sequence: TGTGCCAGCAGTGGGACAGGGAACCATCTCACAGATACGCAGTATTTT. This chain joins TRBV6-1 and TRBJ2-3; TRBD1 matches at 8 bases. V lost 4 bases and J lost 2; bases outside the gene matches: 8. The germline V gene encodes CDR1 MNHNS and CDR2 SASEGT. This CDR3 contains 16 residues.